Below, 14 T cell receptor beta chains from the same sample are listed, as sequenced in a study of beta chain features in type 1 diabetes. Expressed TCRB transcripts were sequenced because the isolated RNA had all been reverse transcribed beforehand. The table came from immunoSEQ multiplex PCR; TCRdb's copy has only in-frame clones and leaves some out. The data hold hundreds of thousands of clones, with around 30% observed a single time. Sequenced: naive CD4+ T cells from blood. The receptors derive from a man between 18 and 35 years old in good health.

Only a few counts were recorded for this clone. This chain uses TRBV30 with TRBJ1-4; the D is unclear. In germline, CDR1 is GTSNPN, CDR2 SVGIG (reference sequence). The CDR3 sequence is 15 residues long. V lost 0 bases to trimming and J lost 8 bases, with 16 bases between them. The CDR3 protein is CAWSVPTGLREKLFF. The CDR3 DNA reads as TGTGCCTGGAGTGTACCCACCGGGCTACGCGAAAAACTGTTTTTT. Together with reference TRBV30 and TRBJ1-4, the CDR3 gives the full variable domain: SQTIHQWPATLVQPVGSPLSLECTVEGTSNPNLYWYRQAAGRGLQLLFYSVGIGQISSEVPQNLSASRPQDRQFILSSKKLLLSDSGFYLCAWSVPTGLREKLFFGSGTQLSVL.

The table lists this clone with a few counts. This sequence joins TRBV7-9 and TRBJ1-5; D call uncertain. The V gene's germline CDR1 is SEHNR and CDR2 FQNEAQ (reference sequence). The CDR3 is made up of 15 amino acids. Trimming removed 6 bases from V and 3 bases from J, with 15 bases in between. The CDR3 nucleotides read TGTGCCAGCAGGGATGTTGAGCAGGACAATCAGCCCCAGCATTTT. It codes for CASRDVEQDNQPQHF. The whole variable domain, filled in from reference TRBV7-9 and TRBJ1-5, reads DTGVSQNPRHKITKRGQNVTFRCDPISEHNRLYWYRQTLGQGPEFLTYFQNEAQLEKSRLLSDRFSAERPKGSFSTLEIQRTEQGDSAMYLCASRDVEQDNQPQHFGDGTRLSIL.

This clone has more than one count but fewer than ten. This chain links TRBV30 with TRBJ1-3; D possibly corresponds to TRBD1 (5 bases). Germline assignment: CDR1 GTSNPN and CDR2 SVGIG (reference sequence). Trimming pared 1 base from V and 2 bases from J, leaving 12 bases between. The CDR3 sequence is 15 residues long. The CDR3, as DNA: TGTGCCTGGAGTGGGCCCCCGGGGCCTGGAAACACCATATATTTT. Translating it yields CAWSGPPGPGNTIYF. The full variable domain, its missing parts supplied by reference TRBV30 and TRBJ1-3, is SQTIHQWPATLVQPVGSPLSLECTVEGTSNPNLYWYRQAAGRGLQLLFYSVGIGQISSEVPQNLSASRPQDRQFILSSKKLLLSDSGFYLCAWSGPPGPGNTIYFGEGSWLTVV.

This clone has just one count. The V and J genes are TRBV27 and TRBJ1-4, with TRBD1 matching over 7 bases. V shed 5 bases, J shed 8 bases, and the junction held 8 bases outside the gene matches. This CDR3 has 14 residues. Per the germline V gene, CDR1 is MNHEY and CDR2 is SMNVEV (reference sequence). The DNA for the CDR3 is TGTGCCAGCAGTCCCTACAGGGGTGGGGAAAAACTGTTTTTT. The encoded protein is CASSPYRGGEKLFF.

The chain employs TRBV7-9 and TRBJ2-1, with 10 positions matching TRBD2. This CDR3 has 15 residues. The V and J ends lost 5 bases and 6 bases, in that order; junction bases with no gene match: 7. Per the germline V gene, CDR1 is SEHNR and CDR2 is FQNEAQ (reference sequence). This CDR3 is CASSLDWTSGNEQFF. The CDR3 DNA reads TGTGCCAGCAGCCTAGACTGGACTAGCGGCAATGAGCAGTTCTTC. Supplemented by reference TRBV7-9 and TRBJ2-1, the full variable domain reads DTGVSQNPRHKITKRGQNVTFRCDPISEHNRLYWYRQTLGQGPEFLTYFQNEAQLEKSRLLSDRFSAERPKGSFSTLEIQRTEQGDSAMYLCASSLDWTSGNEQFFGPGTRLTVL.

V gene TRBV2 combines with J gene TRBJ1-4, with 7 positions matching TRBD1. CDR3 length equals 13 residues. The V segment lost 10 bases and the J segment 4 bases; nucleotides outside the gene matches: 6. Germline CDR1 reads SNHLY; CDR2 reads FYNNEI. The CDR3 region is CATLDRINEKLFF. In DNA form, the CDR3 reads TGTGCCACCCTGGACAGGATTAATGAAAAACTGTTTTTT.

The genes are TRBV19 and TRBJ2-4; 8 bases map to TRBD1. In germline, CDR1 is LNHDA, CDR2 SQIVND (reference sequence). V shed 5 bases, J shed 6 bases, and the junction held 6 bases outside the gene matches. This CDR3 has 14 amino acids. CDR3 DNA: TGTGCCAGTAGTTGGACAGGGCTGGGAAACATTCAGTACTTC. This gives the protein CASSWTGLGNIQYF.

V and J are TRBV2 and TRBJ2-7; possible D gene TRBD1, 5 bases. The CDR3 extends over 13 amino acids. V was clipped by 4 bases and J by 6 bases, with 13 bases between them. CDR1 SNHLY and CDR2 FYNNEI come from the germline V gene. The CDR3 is CASSVTTVSEQYF. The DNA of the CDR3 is TGTGCCAGCAGTGTTACGACAGTCTCCGAGCAGTACTTC.

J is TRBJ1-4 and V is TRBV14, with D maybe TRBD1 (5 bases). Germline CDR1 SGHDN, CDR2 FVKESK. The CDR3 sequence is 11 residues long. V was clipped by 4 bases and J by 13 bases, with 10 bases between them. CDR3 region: CASSPGGGLFF. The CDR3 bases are TGTGCCAGCAGCCCGGGTGGGGGACTGTTTTTT.

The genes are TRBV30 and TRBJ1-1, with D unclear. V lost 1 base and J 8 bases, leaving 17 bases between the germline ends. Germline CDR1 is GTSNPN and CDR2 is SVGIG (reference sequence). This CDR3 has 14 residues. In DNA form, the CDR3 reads TGTGCCTGGAGTGCAATCCAAGCCTGGACGGAAGCTTTCTTT. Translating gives CAWSAIQAWTEAFF.

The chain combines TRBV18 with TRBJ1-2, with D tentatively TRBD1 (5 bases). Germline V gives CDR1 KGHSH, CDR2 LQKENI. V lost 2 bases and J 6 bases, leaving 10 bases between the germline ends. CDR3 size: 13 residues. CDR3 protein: CASSPIRANGYTF. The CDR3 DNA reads TGTGCCAGCTCACCAATCAGGGCGAATGGCTACACCTTC.

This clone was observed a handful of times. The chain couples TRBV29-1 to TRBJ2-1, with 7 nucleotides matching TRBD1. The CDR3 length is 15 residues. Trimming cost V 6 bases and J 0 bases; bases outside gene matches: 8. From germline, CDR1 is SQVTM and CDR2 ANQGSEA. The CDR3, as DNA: TGCAGCGTCCTCCGATCAGGGGGCTCCTACAATGAGCAGTTCTTC. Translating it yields CSVLRSGGSYNEQFF.

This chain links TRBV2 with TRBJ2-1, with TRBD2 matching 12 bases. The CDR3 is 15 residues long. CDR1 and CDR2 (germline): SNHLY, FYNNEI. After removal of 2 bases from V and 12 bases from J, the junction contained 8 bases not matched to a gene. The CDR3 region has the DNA TGTGCCAGCAGTGAATCTGCTAGCGGGAGGGCCGGGCAGTTCTTC. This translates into CASSESASGRAGQFF.

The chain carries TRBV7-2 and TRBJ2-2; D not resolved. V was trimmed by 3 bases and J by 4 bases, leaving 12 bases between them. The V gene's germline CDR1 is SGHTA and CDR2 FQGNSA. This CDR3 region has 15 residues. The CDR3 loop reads CASSLGLTGTGELFF. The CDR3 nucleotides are TGTGCCAGCAGCTTGGGCCTAACGGGCACCGGGGAGCTGTTTTTT.